One and the same sample provided the 28 T cell receptor beta chains below, sequenced in a study of cytomegalovirus exposure and HLA in healthy donors. PCR primers comprised 60 Vbeta and 13 Jbeta primers. Data came from immunoSEQ multiplex PCR; TCRdb stores just in-frame clones and leaves some out. Of 160,000 or so clones detected, roughly 85% appear once; the ten largest clones hold 5% to 7%. The sequenced sample consisted of PBMCs. These receptors all stem from a man aged 35-49 years in good health and CMV-seropositive.

The rearrangement links TRBV7-6 to TRBJ2-7; 9 positions agree with TRBD1. CDR1 is SGHVS, CDR2 FNYEAQ, per germline. After removal of 6 bases from V and 5 bases from J, the junction contained 5 bases not matched to a gene. There are 13 residues in the CDR3. The CDR3 here is CASRPGQGHEQYF. The CDR3, as DNA: TGTGCCAGCAGGCCGGGACAGGGACACGAGCAGTACTTC.

The chain joins TRBV5-1 to TRBJ2-5, with 7 bases matching TRBD1. Germline CDR1 is SGHRS and CDR2 is YFSETQ. CDR3 length: 16 residues. Trimming cost V 0 bases and J 2 bases; bases outside gene matches: 7. Here the CDR3 reads CASSLGYGTAQETQYF. Written as DNA, the CDR3 is TGCGCCAGCAGCTTGGGGTACGGGACAGCACAAGAGACCCAGTACTTC.

The chain uses TRBV5-6 and TRBJ1-1; tentatively, D is TRBD1 (6 bases). V was clipped by 3 bases and J by 0 bases, with 12 bases between them. CDR1 and CDR2 from the germline V gene are SGHDT and YYEEEE. The CDR3 is 15 residues long. The CDR3 nucleotides are TGTGCCAGCAGCTCGGGGACAAATATGAACACTGAAGCTTTCTTT. Translation gives CASSSGTNMNTEAFF.

This clone was observed a handful of times. The gene calls are TRBV6-1 and TRBJ1-1, with TRBD1 matching 10 bases. V lost 7 bases, J lost 6 bases, and 5 bases stayed unmatched. Germline V gene data show CDR1 as MNHNS and CDR2 as SASEGT. The CDR3 loop spans 13 amino acids. The CDR3 here is CASNRDRGAEAFF. CDR3 in DNA: TGTGCCAGCAACCGGGACAGGGGCGCTGAAGCTTTCTTT.

The chain couples TRBV28 to TRBJ1-1, with 7 bases identical to TRBD1. This CDR3 has 14 residues. The junction had 7 bases not matched to a gene; V was cut back by 4 bases and J by 5 bases. Germline V lookup: CDR1 MDHEN, CDR2 SYDVKM. CDR3 sequence reads: CASSSTGDGTEAFF. DNA for the CDR3: TGTGCCAGCAGTTCAACAGGGGACGGGACTGAAGCTTTCTTT.

The chain employs TRBV9 and TRBJ2-5; D not resolved. Germline lookup yields CDR1 SGDLS and CDR2 YYNGEE. This CDR3 comprises 13 residues. The V and J ends lost 0 bases and 5 bases respectively, with 8 bases between them. CDR3 sequence: CASSVASKETQYF. CDR3 sequence (DNA): TGTGCCAGCAGCGTAGCCAGTAAGGAGACCCAGTACTTC.

The chain couples TRBV5-1 to TRBJ2-1; 9 bases agree with TRBD1. The germline V gene has CDR1 SGHRS and CDR2 YFSETQ. Losses at the gene ends were 0 bases for V and 1 base for J; bases not matched to a gene: 5. The CDR3 contains 17 residues. The CDR3 sequence is CASSLARGQGSYNEQFF. The CDR3 region has the DNA TGCGCCAGCAGCTTGGCGCGTGGACAGGGGTCCTACAATGAGCAGTTCTTC.

V usage is TRBV5-6 and J usage is TRBJ1-3, with D hard to call. Germline loops: CDR1 SGHDT, CDR2 YYEEEE. This CDR3 has 16 amino acids. Trimming took 0 bases from V and 0 from J, leaving 10 bases between them. The CDR3 DNA sequence: TGTGCCAGCAGCTTGGAGCGGGCCGCCTCTGGAAACACCATATATTTT. Its protein is CASSLERAASGNTIYF.

CDR3 bases: TGTGCCAGCAGCCGTCGACAGGGCGGTGAGCAGTACTTC. Protein: CASSRRQGGEQYF. The V and J genes are TRBV7-9 and TRBJ2-7; 7 nucleotides align to TRBD1. The CDR3 sequence is 13 residues long. The V gene end was trimmed by 5 bases and the J gene end by 7 bases; junction bases not matched to a gene: 8. Germline CDR1 reads SEHNR; CDR2 reads FQNEAQ (reference sequence).

The rearrangement links TRBV9 to TRBJ2-2; D call uncertain. This CDR3 has 16 residues. Germline V gene lookup returns CDR1 SGDLS and CDR2 YYNGEE. With 0 bases removed from V and 6 bases from J, the gap between germline ends came to 15 bases. CDR3 residues: CASSVDPLSFAGELFF. The CDR3 coding sequence is TGTGCCAGCAGCGTAGATCCCCTATCTTTCGCCGGGGAGCTGTTTTTT.

The rearrangement links TRBV7-9 to TRBJ2-2; TRBD2 agrees at 11 bases. Germline assignment: CDR1 SEHNR and CDR2 FQNEAQ (reference sequence). The CDR3 loop spans 18 amino acids. V lost 2 bases to trimming and J lost 9 bases; unmatched junction nucleotides: 14. The CDR3 region is CASSLSTSSGRPERELFF. Here the CDR3 DNA reads TGTGCCAGCAGCTTATCGACCTCTAGCGGGAGGCCGGAAAGGGAGCTGTTTTTT.

The table lists this clone with a count of one. The J gene is TRBJ1-6, the V gene TRBV10-3; 9 positions match TRBD1. V dropped 1 base and J dropped 11; count of bases not matched to a gene: 6. CDR3 size: 15 residues. Germline lookup yields CDR1 ENHRY and CDR2 SYGVKD. CDR3 protein: CAISEYEQGAAPLHF. CDR3 bases: TGTGCCATCAGTGAGTACGAACAGGGGGCGGCACCCCTCCACTTT.

The V call is TRBV7-9, the J call TRBJ1-1; D is unclear. V was shortened by 1 base and J by 3 bases, with 6 bases between the two germline ends. The CDR3 is made up of 13 amino acids. From germline, CDR1 is SEHNR and CDR2 FQNEAQ (reference sequence). The CDR3 region is CASSLGIDTEAFF. DNA for the CDR3: TGTGCCAGCAGCTTAGGCATAGACACTGAAGCTTTCTTT.

The chain couples TRBV2 to TRBJ1-5; 7 positions match TRBD1. Trimming cost V 3 bases and J 8 bases; bases outside gene matches: 10. The CDR3 contains 15 residues. Germline-derived CDR1 and CDR2 are SNHLY and FYNNEI. The DNA for the CDR3 is TGTGCCAGCAGTGAGGACCTAGGGGGCGGGGAGCCCCAGCATTTT. Amino acid sequence: CASSEDLGGGEPQHF. The whole variable domain, filled in from reference TRBV2 and TRBJ1-5, reads EPEVTQTPSHQVTQMGQEVILRCVPISNHLYFYWYRQILGQKVEFLVSFYNNEISEKSEIFDDQFSVERPDGSNFTLKIRSTKLEDSAMYFCASSEDLGGGEPQHFGDGTRLSIL.

This chain joins TRBV7-2 and TRBJ1-4; 7 bases are a match to TRBD1. The length of the CDR3 is 15 residues. Germline values: CDR1 SGHTA, CDR2 FQGNSA. Trimming at V came to 5 bases and at J to 3 bases, leaving 6 bases not matched to a gene. The CDR3 protein is CASSPGQAANEKLFF. The CDR3 DNA reads TGTGCCAGCAGCCCCGGACAGGCGGCTAATGAAAAACTGTTTTTT.

The chain is built from TRBV5-1 and TRBJ2-1, with TRBD1 identical over 8 bases. Losses at the gene ends were 5 bases for V and 6 bases for J; bases not matched to a gene: 10. Germline assignment: CDR1 SGHRS and CDR2 YFSETQ. The CDR3 consists of 15 residues. CDR3 DNA: TGCGCCAGCAGTGTCGGCAGGGGGCAATTCAATGAGCAGTTCTTC. Translating gives CASSVGRGQFNEQFF.

The genes are TRBV7-3 and TRBJ2-2, with D maybe TRBD2 (6 bases). The germline V and J ends were trimmed by 4 bases and 5 bases, with 23 bases remaining between them. The V gene's germline CDR1 is SGHTA and CDR2 FQGTGA. The CDR3 has 18 residues. DNA of the CDR3: TGTGCCAGCAGCTCGGGCGGGGTCGGGACTTCGTATACCGGGGAGCTGTTTTTT. Protein sequence: CASSSGGVGTSYTGELFF.

The chain joins TRBV6-6 to TRBJ2-1; D call uncertain. Germline assignment: CDR1 MNHNY and CDR2 SVGAGI (reference sequence). V lost 8 bases and J lost 0, with 8 bases in between. The CDR3 is made up of 13 amino acids. In DNA form, the CDR3 reads TGTGCCAGCTGCGGTTCCTCCTACAATGAGCAGTTCTTC. This translates into CASCGSSYNEQFF.

This clone was seen just once. The chain links TRBV13 to TRBJ2-3; tentatively, D is TRBD1 (5 bases). Trimming took off 5 bases at V and 1 base at J, with 10 bases between the two ends. The germline V gene has CDR1 PRHDT and CDR2 FYEKMQ (reference sequence). The CDR3 has 14 residues. CDR3 coding DNA: TGTGCCAGCAGCGACAGAGAGGGCACAGATACGCAGTATTTT. Encoded protein: CASSDREGTDTQYF.

This clone appeared a few times. The chain uses TRBV10-3 and TRBJ2-7; TRBD2 matches at 14 bases. CDR1 is ENHRY, CDR2 SYGVKD, per germline. V was clipped by 2 bases and J by 9 bases; unmatched bases: 6. This CDR3 region has 15 residues. The DNA for the CDR3 is TGTGCCATCAGTGAGGAGACTAGCGGGAGGGCCGGGCAGTACTTC. Residues: CAISEETSGRAGQYF.

This chain connects TRBV13 to TRBJ2-7; tentative D call: TRBD2 (6 bases). The V gene lost 6 bases and the J gene lost 3 bases, with 12 bases spanning the gap. This CDR3 has 13 residues. Germline assignment: CDR1 PRHDT and CDR2 FYEKMQ (reference sequence). Here the CDR3 DNA reads TGTGCCAGCAGACAGGAGGGCGACTACGAGCAGTACTTC. This encodes CASRQEGDYEQYF.

Worth noting for this clone: The germline gene is not matched at one end of the junction; a read error may be the cause. The chain links TRBV18 to TRBJ2-6, with D perhaps matching TRBD1 (5 bases). The CDR3 consists of 16 residues. The germline CDR1 and CDR2 sequences are KGHSH and LQKENI. CDR3 DNA: TGTGCCAGCTCACCATGGTCTTCATCTGGGGCCAACGGCCTGACTTTC. It is translated as CASSPWSSSGANGLTF.

The J gene is TRBJ2-1, the V gene TRBV11-2; D is perhaps TRBD2 (5 bases). The CDR3 contains 13 residues. Germline-derived CDR1 and CDR2 are SGHAT and FQNNGV. With 3 bases removed from V and 7 bases from J, the gap between germline ends came to 10 bases. The CDR3, as DNA: TGTGCCAGCAGCTTTCTCCGCGGGAATGAGCAGTTCTTC. This sequence encodes CASSFLRGNEQFF.

This chain links TRBV7-2 with TRBJ2-7, with D unresolved. Trimming took off 8 bases at V and 3 bases at J, with 14 bases between the two ends. Per germline, CDR1 SGHTA and CDR2 FQGNSA. The CDR3 has 13 residues. The CDR3 protein is CASGASEFYEQYF. Here the CDR3 DNA reads TGTGCCAGCGGCGCTAGTGAATTCTACGAGCAGTACTTC.

V and J are TRBV7-8 and TRBJ1-5; tentative D call: TRBD1 (5 bases). Germline V gives CDR1 SGHVS, CDR2 FQNEAQ. The CDR3 consists of 15 residues. V was shortened by 1 base and J by 3 bases, with 10 bases between the two germline ends. DNA for the CDR3: TGTGCCAGCAGCTTAGGGCTGGACACCAATCAGCCCCAGCATTTT. Its protein is CASSLGLDTNQPQHF.

The rearrangement uses TRBV5-1 and TRBJ1-4, with unresolved D. The V gene lost 3 bases and the J gene lost 0 bases, with 12 bases spanning the gap. Germline CDR1 and CDR2: SGHRS and YFSETQ. The CDR3 extends over 16 amino acids. As DNA, the CDR3 is TGCGCCAGCAGCTATTCTGGAGCGGCAACTAATGAAAAACTGTTTTTT. Encoded protein: CASSYSGAATNEKLFF.

This clone was found a few times. The genes are TRBV9 and TRBJ1-4; weak D call: TRBD1 (5 bases). Per germline, CDR1 SGDLS and CDR2 YYNGEE. V dropped 3 bases and J dropped 3 bases, with 21 bases sitting between them. This CDR3 has 18 amino acids. The CDR3 nucleotides read TGTGCCAGCAGCGCCCAGGGTGTTGTTGACTTGTCTAATGAAAAACTGTTTTTT. It codes for CASSAQGVVDLSNEKLFF.

J is TRBJ2-5 and V is TRBV12-5, with TRBD1 identical over 8 bases. Per the germline V gene, CDR1 is LGHNT and CDR2 is FRNRAP. This CDR3 comprises 15 residues. The V gene end was trimmed by 6 bases and the J gene end by 1 base; junction bases not matched to a gene: 7. CDR3 DNA: TGTGCTAGTGGCTTGACAGGGGCGCCCCAAGAGACCCAGTACTTC. Translated, it gives CASGLTGAPQETQYF.